Following are 28 T cell receptor beta chains from one sample sequenced in a study of CD8+ T cells in alopecia areata. The treatment: oral pan-JAK inhibitor, 5-10 mg twice daily. The sequencing template was cDNA reverse transcribed from extracted RNA. Produced via immunoSEQ multiplex PCR; TCRdb's table is partial and in-frame only. Of about 270,000 clones in the sample, 60% were seen once. This material consisted of CD4+ T cells sorted from blood, taken around week 53, from a patient treated with tofacitinib. The receptor set was obtained from a human donor with alopecia areata.

This clone was detected many times. This sequence joins TRBV5-8 and TRBJ2-7, with 9 positions matching TRBD1. CDR3 length: 13 residues. Germline V gives CDR1 SGHTS, CDR2 YDEGEE. The J segment lost 2 bases and the V segment lost 5 bases, leaving 2 bases of the junction unmatched. The CDR3 region has the DNA TGTGCCAGCAGTAGGACAGGGGCCTACGAGCAGTACTTC. It translates to CASSRTGAYEQYF.

In DNA form, the CDR3 reads TGTGCCAGCAGGGCAGACAGGGGCTTGCAGCCCCAGCATTTT. It translates to CASRADRGLQPQHF. The J gene is TRBJ1-5, the V gene TRBV2; 8 nucleotides agree with TRBD1. V was clipped by 6 bases and J by 7 bases; unmatched bases: 8. From germline, CDR1 is SNHLY and CDR2 FYNNEI. This CDR3 is built from 14 residues.

This sequence joins TRBV19 and TRBJ1-6; 8 positions agree with TRBD1. Per the germline V gene, CDR1 is LNHDA and CDR2 is SQIVND (reference sequence). This CDR3 comprises 13 residues. J gave up 10 bases and V 6 bases, and 5 bases lay outside the gene matches. The CDR3 DNA sequence: TGTGCCAGTAGCCAGGACAGGGTATCACCCCTCCACTTT. Translation: CASSQDRVSPLHF.

The chain couples TRBV5-4 to TRBJ2-5; the D gene could be TRBD1 or TRBD2 (6 bases each). The CDR3 spans 12 residues. V shed 5 bases and J shed 4 bases, with 9 bases lying between them. Germline V gene data show CDR1 as SGHNT and CDR2 as YYREEE (reference sequence). DNA of the CDR3: TGTGCCAGCAGAGGAGGGGGAGAGACCCAGTACTTC. Its protein product is CASRGGGETQYF.

The gene calls are TRBV5-5 and TRBJ2-1; D might be TRBD1 or TRBD2, each matching 7 bases. The CDR3 has 14 residues. CDR1 is SGHKS, CDR2 YYEKEE, per germline (reference sequence). Trimming left V 0 bases short and J 9 bases short, with 13 bases between. The CDR3 DNA reads TGTGCCAGCAGCTTGGGTACAGGGGAGGGTGAGCAGTTCTTC. This sequence encodes CASSLGTGEGEQFF.

This clone was recorded a few times. This chain connects TRBV29-1 to TRBJ1-2; the D is unclear. The CDR3 consists of 12 residues. V shed 6 bases and J shed 4 bases, with 12 bases lying between them. Germline V gene sequence: CDR1 SQVTM, CDR2 ANQGSEA. The CDR3 reads CSVGRASYGYTF. In nucleotides, the CDR3 is TGCAGCGTCGGCCGGGCCAGCTATGGCTACACCTTC.

V is TRBV11-2 and J is TRBJ2-5, with D uncertain. Trimming shortened V by 0 bases and J by 2 bases, and 7 bases separated the two germline ends. The CDR3 sequence is 14 residues long. CDR1 SGHAT and CDR2 FQNNGV come from the germline V gene. CDR3 DNA: TGTGCCAGCAGCTTAGATTTGACTCAAGAGACCCAGTACTTC. Amino acids: CASSLDLTQETQYF.

The chain recombines TRBV2 with TRBJ1-2; D gene unclear. Germline assignment: CDR1 SNHLY and CDR2 FYNNEI. Trimming removed 1 base at V and 13 bases at J, with 16 bases between. The CDR3 covers 13 residues. CDR3 sequence: CASSEGWAGGGTF. CDR3 in DNA: TGTGCCAGCAGTGAAGGTTGGGCAGGTGGAGGCACCTTC. The variable domain in full, completed from reference TRBV2 and TRBJ1-2, reads EPEVTQTPSHQVTQMGQEVILRCVPISNHLYFYWYRQILGQKVEFLVSFYNNEISEKSEIFDDQFSVERPDGSNFTLKIRSTKLEDSAMYFCASSEGWAGGGTFGSGTRLTVV.

This clone was picked up one time. The chain uses TRBV6-5 and TRBJ1-1; maybe TRBD1 (6 bases). V dropped 6 bases and J dropped 1 base, with 12 bases sitting between them. This CDR3 is 14 amino acids long. Looked up from germline, CDR1 is MNHEY and CDR2 is SVGAGI. The CDR3 DNA reads as TGTGCCAGCAGGATAACAGGGCCGAACACTGAAGCTTTCTTT. Its translation is CASRITGPNTEAFF.

This chain uses TRBV4-3 with TRBJ1-6; 9 bases align to TRBD1. Germline V lookup: CDR1 LGHNA, CDR2 YSLEER. The CDR3 length is 17 residues. The V segment lost 2 bases and the J segment 0 bases; nucleotides outside the gene matches: 2. CDR3 coding DNA: TGCGCCAGCAGCCAAACAGGGGGCAGCTCCTATAATTCACCCCTCCACTTT. Its protein is CASSQTGGSSYNSPLHF.

V gene TRBV30 combines with J gene TRBJ2-6; D gene ambiguous. This CDR3 region has 12 residues. Between the trimmed V and J ends, which lost 4 bases and 2 bases, there was a span of 3 bases. Germline-derived CDR1 and CDR2 are GTSNPN and SVGIG (reference sequence). CDR3 sequence reads: CAWTPGANVLTF. In nucleotides, the CDR3 is TGTGCCTGGACTCCTGGGGCCAACGTCCTGACTTTC.

This clone was seen more than once but under ten times. The V gene is TRBV6-5, the J gene TRBJ2-7; D is perhaps TRBD1 (5 bases). CDR3 length equals 14 residues. Trimming left V 4 bases short and J 6 bases short, with 16 bases between. Germline V CDR1 and CDR2: MNHEY, SVGAGI. For the CDR3, the DNA is TGTGCCAGCAGTTTTGGCAGGGTGTTGGTCGAGCAGTACTTC. Translation: CASSFGRVLVEQYF.

The chain joins TRBV15 to TRBJ2-1, with 9 bases aligning to TRBD2. CDR1 and CDR2 from the germline V gene are LNHNV and YYDKDF (reference sequence). V lost 1 base, J lost 2 bases, and 9 bases stayed unmatched. The CDR3 runs 18 residues. For the CDR3, the DNA is TGTGCCACCAGCAGAGGATTGGCTAGCGGGGTGACCTACAATGAGCAGTTCTTC. It encodes CATSRGLASGVTYNEQFF.

Points on this clone: Within the sample, other DNA sequences also encode this same CDR3. The chain is built from TRBV5-6 and TRBJ1-4; D uncertain. The ends were cut back, 4 bases at V and 5 bases at J, with 12 bases in the middle. The CDR3 loop spans 14 amino acids. The germline V gene encodes CDR1 SGHDT and CDR2 YYEEEE. The CDR3 protein is CASSLRGSNEKLFF. The DNA for the CDR3 is TGTGCCAGCAGCCTGCGAGGGTCCAATGAAAAACTGTTTTTT.

The rearrangement uses TRBV29-1 and TRBJ1-5, with 8 bases aligning to TRBD1. The CDR3 contains 13 residues. With 6 bases clipped from V and 7 bases from J, the junction kept 8 bases outside the gene matches. Germline loops: CDR1 SQVTM, CDR2 ANQGSEA. The DNA for the CDR3 is TGCAGCGTCAAACAGGGGGTCGACCAGCCCCAGCATTTT. Amino acids: CSVKQGVDQPQHF.

This rearrangement joins TRBV30 to TRBJ2-6; D is unclear. V was clipped by 5 bases and J by 2 bases, with 7 bases between them. Germline V gives CDR1 GTSNPN, CDR2 SVGIG (reference sequence). The CDR3 has 13 residues. The CDR3, as DNA: TGTGCCTGGGGGTCGGCTGGGGCCAACGTCCTGACTTTC. Translating gives CAWGSAGANVLTF. Based on the CDR3 plus reference TRBV30 and TRBJ2-6, the full variable domain is SQTIHQWPATLVQPVGSPLSLECTVEGTSNPNLYWYRQAAGRGLQLLFYSVGIGQISSEVPQNLSASRPQDRQFILSSKKLLLSDSGFYLCAWGSAGANVLTFGAGSRLTVL.

The chain couples TRBV6-1 to TRBJ1-5; D is ambiguous. CDR1 is MNHNS and CDR2 is SASEGT in the germline V gene. This CDR3 contains 15 residues. With 5 bases removed from V and 0 bases from J, the gap between germline ends came to 11 bases. CDR3 sequence (DNA): TGTGCCAGCAGTATGAGCGGGGTTAGCAATCAGCCCCAGCATTTT. It codes for CASSMSGVSNQPQHF.

The V gene is TRBV7-8, the J gene TRBJ2-5; 9 bases map to TRBD1. V lost 0 bases to trimming and J lost 10 bases; unmatched junction nucleotides: 9. The germline CDR1 and CDR2 sequences are SGHVS and FQNEAQ. This CDR3 spans 15 amino acids. This chain's CDR3 is CASSLAGGTGRIQYF. CDR3 coding DNA: TGTGCCAGCAGCTTAGCGGGGGGGACAGGGAGAATCCAGTACTTC.

This chain uses TRBV6-5 with TRBJ2-7; 8 nucleotides line up with TRBD1. Germline V gives CDR1 MNHEY, CDR2 SVGAGI. The V and J ends lost 0 bases and 0 bases, in that order; junction bases with no gene match: 4. This CDR3 has 16 amino acids. This CDR3 reads CASSYSFGQGSYEQYF. The DNA for the CDR3 is TGTGCCAGCAGTTACTCCTTCGGACAGGGCTCCTACGAGCAGTACTTC.

This chain links TRBV9 with TRBJ2-5; D gene uncertain. Trimming left V 0 bases short and J 7 bases short, with 7 bases between. The V gene's germline CDR1 is SGDLS and CDR2 YYNGEE. The CDR3 spans 12 residues. DNA of the CDR3: TGTGCCAGCAGCGTAGCGACTGGGACCCAGTACTTC. Translation: CASSVATGTQYF.

The J gene is TRBJ2-1, the V gene TRBV2; TRBD1 matches at 9 bases. The CDR3 has 12 amino acids. Germline V gene data show CDR1 as SNHLY and CDR2 as FYNNEI. Germline trimming cut 5 bases from V and 8 bases from J; bases unmatched to any gene: 1. CDR3 loop: CASSRQGDEQFF. The CDR3 DNA is TGTGCCAGCAGTAGACAGGGGGATGAGCAGTTCTTC.

This clone was counted once. The rearrangement joins TRBV4-3 to TRBJ2-7; D call uncertain. Germline V gene lookup returns CDR1 LGHNA and CDR2 YSLEER. The V end lost 0 bases, the J end lost 4 bases, and 7 bases lay between the germline ends. The CDR3 is 13 amino acids. CDR3 sequence reads: CASSQDPRYEQYF. The CDR3 nucleotides are TGCGCCAGCAGCCAAGACCCCCGGTACGAGCAGTACTTC.

The chain uses TRBV9 and TRBJ1-6; D might be TRBD1 (5 bases). This CDR3 contains 14 residues. V lost 0 bases to trimming and J lost 10 bases, with 11 bases between them. Germline V gene sequence: CDR1 SGDLS, CDR2 YYNGEE. CDR3 protein: CASSVGGTGSPLHF. The CDR3 bases are TGTGCCAGCAGCGTAGGAGGGACGGGGTCACCCCTCCACTTT.

CDR3 DNA: TGTGCCAGCAGCTTGCCACAGGGAAGGGCCAATGAGCAGTTCTTC. Its translation: CASSLPQGRANEQFF. The chain couples TRBV5-5 to TRBJ2-1; perhaps TRBD1 as D (6 bases). Trimming took off 1 base at V and 6 bases at J, with 14 bases between the two ends. The CDR3 totals 15 residues. The germline V gene has CDR1 SGHKS and CDR2 YYEKEE (reference sequence).

This clone has more than one count but fewer than ten. This chain links TRBV13 with TRBJ1-1; D remains ambiguous. CDR1 is PRHDT and CDR2 is FYEKMQ in the germline V gene (reference sequence). This CDR3 has 13 amino acids. V gave up 0 bases and J gave up 4 bases, with 6 bases separating them. The CDR3 spells CASSLGLGTEAFF. The CDR3 nucleotides are TGTGCCAGCAGCTTAGGACTGGGCACTGAAGCTTTCTTT.

The chain links TRBV29-1 to TRBJ1-2; weak D call: TRBD1 (5 bases). Germline CDR1 is SQVTM and CDR2 is ANQGSEA. Trimming cost V 7 bases and J 8 bases, with 23 bases left between them. The CDR3 length is 14 residues. Here the CDR3 DNA reads TGCAGCGCCCTGGACACACCCCTAACTAAAGGCTACACCTTC. This codes for CSALDTPLTKGYTF.

This clone was detected only a few times. This chain joins TRBV19 and TRBJ1-1; 9 bases map to TRBD1. The V segment lost 4 bases and the J segment 8 bases; nucleotides outside the gene matches: 8. The CDR3 has 14 residues. The germline V gene encodes CDR1 LNHDA and CDR2 SQIVND (reference sequence). As DNA, the CDR3 is TGTGCCAGTAGTACTGGACAGGGGCTCGCCGAAGCTTTCTTT. It is translated as CASSTGQGLAEAFF.

The gene calls are TRBV2 and TRBJ2-1; possible D gene TRBD1, 6 bases. V was pared by 11 bases and J by 3 bases, with 11 bases between. In germline, CDR1 is SNHLY, CDR2 FYNNEI. This CDR3 region has 12 residues. CDR3 nucleotides: TGTGCCTCCCAGGGGATCTACAATGAGCAGTTCTTC. Amino acid sequence: CASQGIYNEQFF.